The T cell receptor (beta chain) described here comes from a study of blood T cell repertoires in COVID-19. Study-level background: Sites in the United States, Italy and Spain provided acute and convalescent COVID-19 samples. From T cells, B-cell-depleted T cells, or PBMCs came the material, which was cDNA or gDNA.

In the authors' methods: Estimation of nucleated cell counts was performed using reference gene primer amplification. Libraries were prepared by immunoSEQ multiplex PCR; TCRdb keeps only in-frame clonotypes and omits some of them. From that table come the V and J calls and clone size; the DNA was used to work out D and trimming. The table includes roughly 110,000 clones, 65% to 80% detected once. This CDR3 region has 13 residues. Germline CDR1 SGHTA, CDR2 FQGNSA. Trimming removed 3 bases at V and 7 bases at J, with 9 bases between. V and J are TRBV7-2 and TRBJ1-4; D remains unclear. The source of this sequence is an older man with acute or convalescent COVID-19. Sample: peripheral blood. Written as DNA, the CDR3 is TGTGCCAGCAGCTTTAATGCGGGTGAAAAACTGTTTTTT. Residues: CASSFNAGEKLFF.